This paragraph covers one TCR delta chain sequence. Its antigen is not known. A read error is the likely source, as a far larger clone sits one nucleotide away. This specimen includes other DNA sequences encoding the same CDR3. Bulk repertoires came from Vgamma9/Vdelta2+ or Vdelta2-negative gammadelta T cells flow-sorted from PBMC. The data stem from a study of γδ T cells in repeated Plasmodium falciparum infection. For the study at large: Four controlled malaria infections with P. falciparum NF54 spanned around 91 weeks.

TCRdb called clones from the multiplex PCR reads again using CATT. The data show approximately 93,000 delta-chain clones, 0.75% to 1% seen once. The CDR3 contains 16 residues. Germline CDR1 GEAIGNYY, CDR2 EKD. Study-wide findings and caveats: Vdelta2-negative gammadelta repertoires appeared less diverse and less shared in Malian than Australian children. Waves of new clonotype selection appeared after repeated controlled infections in Vdelta2-negative, largely Vdelta1+, gammadelta T cells.

TRDV2 is the V gene, and the J gene was not called; the table's D call of TRDD3 was not tested on the DNA. The sequencing sample was made of gamma-delta T cells from blood. This receptor was identified in a pool of human donors (malaria-infected and uninfected, not separated). In DNA, the CDR3 is TGTGCCTGTGACCTACTGGGGGATACAGGTACCGATAAACTTATCTTT. Translated, it gives CACDLLGDTGTDKLIF.